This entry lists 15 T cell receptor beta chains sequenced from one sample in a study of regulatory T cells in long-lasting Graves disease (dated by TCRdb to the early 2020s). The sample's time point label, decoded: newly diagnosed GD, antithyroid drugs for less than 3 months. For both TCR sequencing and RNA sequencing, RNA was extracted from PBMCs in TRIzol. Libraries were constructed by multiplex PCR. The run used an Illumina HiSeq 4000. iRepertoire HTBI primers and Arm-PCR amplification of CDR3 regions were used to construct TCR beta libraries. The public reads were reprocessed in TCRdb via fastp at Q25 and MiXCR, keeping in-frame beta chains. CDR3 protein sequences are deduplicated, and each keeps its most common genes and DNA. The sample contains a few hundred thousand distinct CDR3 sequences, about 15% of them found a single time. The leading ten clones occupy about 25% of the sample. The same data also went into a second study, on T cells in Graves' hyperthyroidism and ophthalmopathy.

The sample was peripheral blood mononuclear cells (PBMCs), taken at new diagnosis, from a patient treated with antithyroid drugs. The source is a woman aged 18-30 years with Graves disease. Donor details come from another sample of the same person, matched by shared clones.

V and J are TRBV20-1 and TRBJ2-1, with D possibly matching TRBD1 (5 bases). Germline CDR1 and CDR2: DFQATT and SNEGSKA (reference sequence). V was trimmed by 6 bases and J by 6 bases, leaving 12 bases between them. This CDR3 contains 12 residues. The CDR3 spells CSAAGNVNEQFF. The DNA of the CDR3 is TGCAGTGCGGCAGGGAACGTCAATGAGCAGTTCTTC.

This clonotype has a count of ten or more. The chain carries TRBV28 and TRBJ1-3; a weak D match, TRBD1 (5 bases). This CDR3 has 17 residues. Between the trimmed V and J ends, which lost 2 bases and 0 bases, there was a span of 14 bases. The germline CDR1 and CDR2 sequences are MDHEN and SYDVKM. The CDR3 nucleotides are TGTGCCAGCAGTTTACGACACGGGGGGTTCTCTGGAAACACCATATATTTT. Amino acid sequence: CASSLRHGGFSGNTIYF.

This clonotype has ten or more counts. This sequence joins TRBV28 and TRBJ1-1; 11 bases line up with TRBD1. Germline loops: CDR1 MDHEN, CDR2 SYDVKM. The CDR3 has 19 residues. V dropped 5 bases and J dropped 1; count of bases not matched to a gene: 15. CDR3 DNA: TGTGCCAGCAGTCTTTTCGGATCCGGGACAGGGGGTGGGAACACTGAAGCTTTCTTT. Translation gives CASSLFGSGTGGGNTEAFF.

This CDR3 is CASGAAGGQPQHF. CDR3 sequence (DNA): TGTGCCAGCGGGGCGGCAGGCGGGCAGCCCCAGCATTTT. This chain uses TRBV2 with TRBJ1-5, with D perhaps TRBD1 (5 bases). Trimming removed 8 bases from V and 7 bases from J, with 15 bases in between. The CDR3 spans 13 residues. The germline V gene has CDR1 SNHLY and CDR2 FYNNEI.

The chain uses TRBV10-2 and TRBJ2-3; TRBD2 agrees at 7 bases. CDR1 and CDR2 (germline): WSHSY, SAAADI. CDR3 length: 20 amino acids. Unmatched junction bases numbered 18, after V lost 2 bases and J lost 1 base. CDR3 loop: CASSESILAGAASRTDTQYF. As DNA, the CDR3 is TGCGCCAGCAGTGAGAGTATTTTGGCGGGAGCGGCCTCGCGCACAGATACGCAGTATTTT.

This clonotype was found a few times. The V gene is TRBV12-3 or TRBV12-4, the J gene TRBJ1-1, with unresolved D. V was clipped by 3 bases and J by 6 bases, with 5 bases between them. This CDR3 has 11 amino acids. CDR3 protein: CASSFRSEAFF. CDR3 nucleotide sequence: TGTGCCAGCAGTTTTCGCTCTGAAGCTTTCTTT.

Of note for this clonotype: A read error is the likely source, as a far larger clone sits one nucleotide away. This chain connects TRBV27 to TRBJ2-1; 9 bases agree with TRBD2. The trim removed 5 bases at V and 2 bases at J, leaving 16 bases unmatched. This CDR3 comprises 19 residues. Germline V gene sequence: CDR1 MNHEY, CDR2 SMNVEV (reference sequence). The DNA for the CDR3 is TGTGCCAGCAGTCCCGGGAGGCTAGCGGGGATTAGCCCCTACAATGAGCAGTTCTTC. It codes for CASSPGRLAGISPYNEQFF.

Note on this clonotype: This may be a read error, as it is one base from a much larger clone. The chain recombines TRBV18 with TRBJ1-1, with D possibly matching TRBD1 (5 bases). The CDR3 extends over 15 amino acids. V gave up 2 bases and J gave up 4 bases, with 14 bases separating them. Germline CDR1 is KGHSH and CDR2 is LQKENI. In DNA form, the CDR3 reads TGTGCCAGCTCACCAGAACCTTTGGGGCGCACTGAAGCTTTCTTT. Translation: CASSPEPLGRTEAFF.

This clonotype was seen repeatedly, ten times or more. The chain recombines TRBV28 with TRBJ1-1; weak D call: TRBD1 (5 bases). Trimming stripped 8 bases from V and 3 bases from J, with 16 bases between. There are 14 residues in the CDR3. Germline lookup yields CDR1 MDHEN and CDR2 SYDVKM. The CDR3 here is CASHLRGEYTEAFF. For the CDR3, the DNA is TGTGCCAGCCACCTCCGGGGGGAGTACACTGAAGCTTTCTTT.

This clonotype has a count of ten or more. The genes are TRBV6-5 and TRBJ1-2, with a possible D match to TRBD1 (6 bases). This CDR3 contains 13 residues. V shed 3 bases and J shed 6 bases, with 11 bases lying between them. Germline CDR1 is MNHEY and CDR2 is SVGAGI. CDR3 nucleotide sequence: TGTGCCAGCAGTTATACCAGGGGTGATGGCTACACCTTC. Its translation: CASSYTRGDGYTF.

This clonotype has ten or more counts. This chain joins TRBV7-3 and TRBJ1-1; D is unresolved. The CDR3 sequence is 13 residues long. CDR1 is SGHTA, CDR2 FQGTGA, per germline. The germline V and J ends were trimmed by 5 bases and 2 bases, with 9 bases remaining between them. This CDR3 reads CASSTGGNTEAFF. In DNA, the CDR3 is TGTGCCAGCAGCACCGGAGGTAACACTGAAGCTTTCTTT. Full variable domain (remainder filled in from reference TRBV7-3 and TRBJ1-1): GAGVSQTPSNKVTEKGKYVELRCDPISGHTALYWYRQSLGQGPEFLIYFQGTGAADDSGLPNDRFFAVRPEGSVSTLKIQRTERGDSAVYLCASSTGGNTEAFFGQGTRLTVV.

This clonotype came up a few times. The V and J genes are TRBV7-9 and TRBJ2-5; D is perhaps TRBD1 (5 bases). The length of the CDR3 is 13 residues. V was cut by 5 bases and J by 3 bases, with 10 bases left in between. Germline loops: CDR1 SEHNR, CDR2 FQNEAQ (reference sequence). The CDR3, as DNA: TGTGCCAGCAGCCCCTTAGGGGAAGAGACCCAGTACTTC. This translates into CASSPLGEETQYF.

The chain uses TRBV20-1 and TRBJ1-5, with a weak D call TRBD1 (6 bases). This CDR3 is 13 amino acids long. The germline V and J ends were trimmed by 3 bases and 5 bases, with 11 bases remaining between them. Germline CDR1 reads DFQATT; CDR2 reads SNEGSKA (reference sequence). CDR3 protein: CSARRPGDQPQHF. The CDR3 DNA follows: TGCAGTGCTAGGCGGCCAGGGGATCAGCCCCAGCATTTT.

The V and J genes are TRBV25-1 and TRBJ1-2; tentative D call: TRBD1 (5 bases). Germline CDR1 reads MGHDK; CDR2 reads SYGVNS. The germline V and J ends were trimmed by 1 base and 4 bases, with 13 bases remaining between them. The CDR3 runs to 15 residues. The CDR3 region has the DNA TGTGCCAGCAGTGAATGGGGCAGGGAGCGCTATGGCTACACCTTC. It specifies CASSEWGRERYGYTF.

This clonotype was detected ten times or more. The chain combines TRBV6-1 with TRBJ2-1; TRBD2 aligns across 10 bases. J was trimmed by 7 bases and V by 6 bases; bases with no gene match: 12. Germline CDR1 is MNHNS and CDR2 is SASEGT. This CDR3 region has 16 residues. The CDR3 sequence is CASRGSGRRDTNEQFF. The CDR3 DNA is TGTGCCAGCAGGGGTAGCGGGAGGAGGGACACGAATGAGCAGTTCTTC.